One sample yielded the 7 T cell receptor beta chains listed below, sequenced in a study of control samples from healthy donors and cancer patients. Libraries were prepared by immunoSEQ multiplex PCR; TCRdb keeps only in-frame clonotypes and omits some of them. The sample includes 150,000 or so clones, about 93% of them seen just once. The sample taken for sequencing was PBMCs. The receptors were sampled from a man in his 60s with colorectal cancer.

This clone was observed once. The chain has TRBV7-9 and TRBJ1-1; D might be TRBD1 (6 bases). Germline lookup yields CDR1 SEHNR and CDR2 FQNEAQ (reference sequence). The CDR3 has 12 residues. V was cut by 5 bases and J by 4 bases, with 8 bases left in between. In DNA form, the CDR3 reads TGTGCCAGCAGCGAAGGGGGCACTGAAGCTTTCTTT. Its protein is CASSEGGTEAFF.

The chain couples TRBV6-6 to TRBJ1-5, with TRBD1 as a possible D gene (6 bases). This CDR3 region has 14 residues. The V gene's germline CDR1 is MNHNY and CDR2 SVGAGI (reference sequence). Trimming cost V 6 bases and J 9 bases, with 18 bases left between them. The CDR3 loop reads CASSPPDRYGPQHF. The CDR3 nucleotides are TGTGCCAGCAGCCCCCCTGACAGGTACGGGCCCCAGCATTTT.

The CDR3 is CASSIGAGDTQYF. CDR3 nucleotide sequence: TGTGCCAGTAGTATTGGGGCGGGAGATACGCAGTATTTT. This chain joins TRBV19 and TRBJ2-3; D is possibly TRBD1 or TRBD2 (5 bases each). Trimming cost V 3 bases and J 5 bases, with 9 bases left between them. This CDR3 has 13 residues. The V gene's germline CDR1 is LNHDA and CDR2 SQIVND (reference sequence).

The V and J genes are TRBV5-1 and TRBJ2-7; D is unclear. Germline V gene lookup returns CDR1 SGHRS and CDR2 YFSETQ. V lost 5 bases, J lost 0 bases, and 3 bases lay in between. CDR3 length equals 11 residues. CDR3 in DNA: TGCGCCAGCAGGCGCTCCTACGAGCAGTACTTC. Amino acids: CASRRSYEQYF.

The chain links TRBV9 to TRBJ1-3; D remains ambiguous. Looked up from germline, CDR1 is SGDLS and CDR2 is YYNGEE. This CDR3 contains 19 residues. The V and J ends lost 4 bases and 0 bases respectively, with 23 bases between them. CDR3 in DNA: TGTGCCAGCAGCTCCCCACCCGGGCAGGAAGGGATCTCTGGAAACACCATATATTTT. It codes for CASSSPPGQEGISGNTIYF.

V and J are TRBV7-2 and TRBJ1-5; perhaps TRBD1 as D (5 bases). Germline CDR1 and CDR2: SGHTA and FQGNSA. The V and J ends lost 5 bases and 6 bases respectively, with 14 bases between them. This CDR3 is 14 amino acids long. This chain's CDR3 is CASSPPGPSQPQHF. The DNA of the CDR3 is TGTGCCAGCAGCCCGCCGGGGCCAAGTCAGCCCCAGCATTTT. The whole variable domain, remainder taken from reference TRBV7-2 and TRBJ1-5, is GAGVSQSPSNKVTEKGKDVELRCDPISGHTALYWYRQSLGQGLEFLIYFQGNSAPDKSGLPSDRFSAERTGGSVSTLTIQRTQQEDSAVYLCASSPPGPSQPQHFGDGTRLSIL.

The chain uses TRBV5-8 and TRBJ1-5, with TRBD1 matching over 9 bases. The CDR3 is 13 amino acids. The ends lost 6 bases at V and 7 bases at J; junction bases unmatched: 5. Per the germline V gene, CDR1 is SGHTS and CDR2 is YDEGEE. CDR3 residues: CASTGQGHQPQHF. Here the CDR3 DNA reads TGTGCCAGCACGGGACAGGGCCACCAGCCCCAGCATTTT.